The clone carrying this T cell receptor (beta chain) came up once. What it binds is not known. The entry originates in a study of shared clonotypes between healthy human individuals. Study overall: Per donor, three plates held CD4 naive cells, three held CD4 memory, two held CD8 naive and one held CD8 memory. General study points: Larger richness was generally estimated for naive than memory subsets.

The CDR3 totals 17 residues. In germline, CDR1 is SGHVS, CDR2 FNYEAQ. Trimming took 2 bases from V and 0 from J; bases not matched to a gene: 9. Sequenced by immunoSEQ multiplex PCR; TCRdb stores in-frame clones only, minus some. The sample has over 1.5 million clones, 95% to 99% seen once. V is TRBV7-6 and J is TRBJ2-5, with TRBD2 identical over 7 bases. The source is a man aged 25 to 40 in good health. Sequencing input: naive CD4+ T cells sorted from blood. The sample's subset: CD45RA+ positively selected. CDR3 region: CASSLRLADSYQETQYF. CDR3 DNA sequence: TGTGCCAGCAGCTTAAGGCTAGCGGATTCGTACCAAGAGACCCAGTACTTC.